Shown below are 11 T cell receptor beta chains from a single sample sequenced in a study of tumor-infiltrating lymphocytes in primary liver carcinoma. The tissue used was unsorted bulk material of roughly 17-32 mg. RNA and DNA were co-extracted from it with the AllPrep DNA/RNA mini kit. TCR beta cDNA came from roughly 0.45 ug total RNA, primed with a constant-region primer. Construction of TCR beta libraries relied on three successive nested multiplex PCR rounds employing slightly modified ARM-PCR. TRBV1-TRBV30 forward primers paired with a C-beta reverse primer drove the first two PCR rounds, about 9 cycles each. TCRdb redid the calling of the multiplex PCR reads with MiXCR, one entry per CDR3 protein. The table lists 150,000 to 200,000 distinct CDR3 sequences, about 82% of them singletons. The material sequenced was tumor tissue from primary liver carcinoma. The source is a man in his forties or fifties with primary liver carcinoma and hepatitis B virus infection.

Comment on this clonotype: A much larger clone lies a single base off, so this may be a read error. The chain has TRBV28 and TRBJ2-4; D is undetermined. This CDR3 contains 13 residues. CDR1 is MDHEN and CDR2 is SYDVKM in the germline V gene. The CDR3 sequence is CASRRNLENSQYF. CDR3 nucleotides: TGTGCCAGCAGACGCAATCTGGAAAACAGTCAGTACTTC.

This chain links TRBV11-3 with TRBJ2-3; 8 bases are shared with TRBD1. The CDR3 is made up of 15 amino acids. Germline V gene sequence: CDR1 SGHNT, CDR2 YENEEA. The DNA for the CDR3 is TGTGTCATCAGTCCCGGGACAGGTTTCACAGATACGCAGTATTTT. Residues: CVISPGTGFTDTQYF.

Points on this clonotype: A junction boundary mismatches the germline segment, possibly from a read error. The J gene is TRBJ1-6, the V gene TRBV4-3, with 8 bases identical to TRBD1. The CDR3 has 16 residues. The V gene's germline CDR1 is LGHNA and CDR2 YSLEER. CDR3 DNA: TGCACCAGGAGCCATCTAACTGGACAGGGTGGGTCACCCCTCCACTTT. Amino acid sequence: CTRSHLTGQGGSPLHF.

For this clonotype: One junction end disagrees with the germline gene, perhaps due to a read error. The genes are TRBV12-3 or TRBV12-4 and TRBJ2-1; TRBD2 matches at 9 bases. The CDR3 extends over 15 amino acids. Here the CDR3 reads CASSHSGRYYDEQFF. The CDR3 nucleotides read TGTGCTAGCAGTCATAGCGGGAGATACTACGATGAGCAGTTCTTC.

The V gene is TRBV29-1, the J gene TRBJ2-3; perhaps TRBD2 as D (5 bases). CDR1 SQVTM and CDR2 ANQGSEA come from the germline V gene. Trimming stripped 8 bases from V and 4 bases from J, with 16 bases between. The CDR3 contains 13 residues. CDR3 sequence reads: CSLRTGSADTQYF. DNA of the CDR3: TGCAGCCTCCGGACGGGGAGCGCAGATACGCAGTATTTT.

Of note for this clonotype: Relative to the germline gene, one junction end is altered; a read error may explain this. The genes are TRBV5-4 and TRBJ2-7; tentative D call: TRBD2 (6 bases). The V gene's germline CDR1 is SGHNT and CDR2 YYREEE (reference sequence). This CDR3 region has 14 residues. The CDR3 here is CTSSLRDFPYEQYF. As DNA, the CDR3 is TGTACCAGCAGCTTGCGGGACTTCCCCTACGAGCAGTACTTC.

Turning to this clonotype: At one end the junction does not follow the germline gene, possibly because of a read error. CDR3 sequence: CVNKRLQEGYKQYF. The DNA of the CDR3 is TGTGTCAACAAAAGACTACAGGAGGGCTACAAGCAGTACTTC. The chain links TRBV6-2 or TRBV6-3 to TRBJ2-7; possibly TRBD2 for D (6 bases). The CDR3 loop spans 14 amino acids. The germline CDR1 and CDR2 sequences are MNHEY and SVGEGT.

The rearrangement uses TRBV29-1 and TRBJ2-7, with D possibly called TRBD1 or TRBD2 (6 bases each). The CDR3 is 12 amino acids. CDR1 is SQVTM and CDR2 is ANQGSEA in the germline V gene. DNA of the CDR3: TGCTGCGGGACAACCTACGGGCGCGAGCAGTACTTC. Translated: CCGTTYGREQYF.

This clonotype has a handful of counts. A read error may produce the germline difference seen at one junction end. The rearrangement uses TRBV6-6 and TRBJ1-5; maybe TRBD1 (6 bases). There are 14 residues in the CDR3. Germline assignment: CDR1 MNHNY and CDR2 SVGAGI (reference sequence). This CDR3 reads CASSSAGGTQPHHF. The CDR3, as DNA: TGTGCTAGCAGTAGCGCCGGGGGCACTCAGCCCCATCATTTT.

A word on this clonotype: Mismatch with germline at one junction end may stem from a read error. The rearrangement joins TRBV12-3 or TRBV12-4 to TRBJ1-1, with a tentative D call TRBD1 (5 bases). This CDR3 has 14 residues. CDR3 amino acids: CASSLGLMNAEAFF. CDR3 sequence (DNA): TGTGCTAGCAGTTTGGGGCTGATGAACGCTGAAGCTTTCTTT.

The chain recombines TRBV29-1 with TRBJ2-2; D tentatively fits TRBD1 or TRBD2 (5 bases each). Germline-derived CDR1 and CDR2 are SQVTM and ANQGSEA. The CDR3 is 11 residues long. V dropped 4 bases and J dropped 11 bases, with 11 bases sitting between them. CDR3 nucleotides: TGCAGCGTTGCTGACAGCGGTGAGCTGTTTTTT. Translation: CSVADSGELFF.